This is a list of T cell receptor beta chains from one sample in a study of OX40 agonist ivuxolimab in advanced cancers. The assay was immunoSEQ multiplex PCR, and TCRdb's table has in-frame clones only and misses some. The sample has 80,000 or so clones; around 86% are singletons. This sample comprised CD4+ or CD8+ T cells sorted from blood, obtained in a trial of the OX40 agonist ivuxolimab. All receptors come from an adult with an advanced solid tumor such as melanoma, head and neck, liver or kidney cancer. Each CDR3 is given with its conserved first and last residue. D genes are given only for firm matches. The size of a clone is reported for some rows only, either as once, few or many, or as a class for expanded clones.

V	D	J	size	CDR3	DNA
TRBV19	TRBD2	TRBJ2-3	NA	CASSITGLDTDTQYF	TGTGCCAGTAGTATAACAGGACTAGACACAGATACGCAGTATTTT
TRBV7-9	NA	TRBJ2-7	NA	CASSFVGSYEQYF	TGTGCCAGCAGCTTCGTCGGAAGCTACGAGCAGTACTTC
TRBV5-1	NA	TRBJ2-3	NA	CASRMDSDTQYF	TGCGCCAGCAGGATGGACTCAGATACGCAGTATTTT
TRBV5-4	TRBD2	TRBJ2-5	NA	CASSLTIAGPQETQYF	TGTGCCAGCAGCCTGACCATAGCGGGGCCACAAGAGACCCAGTACTTC
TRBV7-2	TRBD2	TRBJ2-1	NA	CASSLYSGGASEQFF	TGTGCCAGCAGCCTATATAGCGGGGGGGCCAGTGAGCAGTTCTTC
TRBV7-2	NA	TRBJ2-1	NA	CASSLRGERFNEQFF	TGTGCCAGCAGCTTAAGAGGAGAACGGTTTAATGAGCAGTTCTTC
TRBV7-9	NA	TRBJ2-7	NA	CASSLWDTYEQYF	TGTGCCAGCAGCTTGTGGGACACCTACGAGCAGTACTTC
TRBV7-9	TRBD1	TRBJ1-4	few	CAGGQRQEKLFF	TGTGCCGGGGGACAGCGACAGGAAAAACTGTTTTTT
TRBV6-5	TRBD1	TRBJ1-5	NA	CASQQGIAQPQHF	TGTGCCAGTCAACAGGGGATTGCTCAGCCCCAGCATTTT
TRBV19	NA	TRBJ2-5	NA	CASSIPGNQETQYF	TGTGCCAGTAGTATACCAGGCAACCAAGAGACCCAGTACTTC
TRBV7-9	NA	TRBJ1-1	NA	CASSRQENTEAFF	TGTGCCAGCAGCCGACAGGAGAACACTGAAGCTTTCTTT
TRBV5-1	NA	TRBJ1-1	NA	CASSSETVNTEAFF	TGCGCCAGCAGCAGTGAGACGGTGAACACTGAAGCTTTCTTT
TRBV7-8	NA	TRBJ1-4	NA	CASSKYVSSLGEKLFF	TGTGCCAGCAGCAAATACGTCTCCAGTCTAGGTGAAAAACTGTTTTTT
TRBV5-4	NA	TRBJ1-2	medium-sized	CASSFGRWEYGYTF	TGTGCCAGCAGCTTTGGGCGCTGGGAGTACGGCTACACCTTC
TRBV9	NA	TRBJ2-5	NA	CASSVEAGRETQYF	TGTGCCAGCAGCGTAGAGGCAGGGAGGGAGACCCAGTACTTC
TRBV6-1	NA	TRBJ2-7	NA	CASVGDYEQYF	TGTGCCAGCGTTGGGGATTACGAGCAGTACTTC
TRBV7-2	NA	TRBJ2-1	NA	CASSVRDTIIAEQFF	TGTGCCAGCAGCGTCCGGGACACGATTATCGCGGAACAGTTCTTC
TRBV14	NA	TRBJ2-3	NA	CASSFGFERYTDTQYF	TGTGCCAGCAGCTTTGGTTTCGAGCGGTACACAGATACGCAGTATTTT
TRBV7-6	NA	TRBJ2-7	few	CASSLGASYEQYF	TGTGCCAGCAGCTTAGGGGCCTCCTACGAGCAGTACTTC
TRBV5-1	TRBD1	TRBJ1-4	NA	CASSPGQKTTNEKLFF	TGCGCCAGCAGCCCGGGACAGAAAACAACTAATGAAAAACTGTTTTTT
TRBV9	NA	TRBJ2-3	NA	CASSVGWGLTDTQYF	TGTGCCAGCAGCGTAGGGTGGGGGTTGACAGATACGCAGTATTTT
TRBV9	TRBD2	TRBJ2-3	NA	CASSAVAGVGDTQYF	TGTGCCAGCAGCGCGGTAGCGGGAGTGGGTGATACGCAGTATTTT